The clone carrying this T cell receptor beta chain showed up many times. What it binds is unknown. Samples came from axillary lymph nodes draining the breast cancer. The record originates from a study of breast tumors, draining lymph nodes, adjacent tissues. Overall study findings and caveats: Findings are consistent with lymph node origin and intratumoral expansion of most tumor T cells. Compared with lymph nodes, tumors were less diverse; compared with nontumor tissue, more. Luminal-like breast cancer showed significantly greater tumor-nontumor repertoire similarity than basal-like breast cancer did. Tumor T cell lymph node origin was a supported hypothesis, not proven.

From the multiplex PCR reads, TCRdb called clonotypes with MiXCR, one entry per CDR3 protein. This table holds approximately 190,000 distinct CDR3 sequences, roughly 31% found once. Trimming left V 6 bases short and J 0 bases short, with 15 bases between. The CDR3 spans 16 residues. The specimen sequenced was axillary lymph node tissue. This chain joins TRBV12-3 or TRBV12-4 and TRBJ1-5, with D possibly TRBD1 on 5 matching bases. This clonotype originated in a female donor with breast cancer. Some clones in this sample may be carry-over from other donors' samples. Written as DNA, the CDR3 is TGTGCCAGCAGCTGGGGTGGGGGGTTTAGCAATCAGCCCCAGCATTTT. Translated: CASSWGGGFSNQPQHF.